The present T cell receptor beta chain was sequenced within a study of T cell repertoires in cytomegalovirus infection. Study-wide context: Public TCR beta signature analysis indicated the presence of both CMV infection and matching HLA type. Study-level results: Cumulative frequency (of public TCR beta family members) identified carriers of CMV plus the relevant HLA.

This CDR3 spans 14 amino acids. Germline assignment: CDR1 DFQATT and CDR2 SNEGSKA (reference sequence). V trimming: 6 bases; J trimming: 7 bases; junction bases outside the gene matches: 9. TCRdb fed the reads into MiXCR, producing one record per CDR3 protein. Here the sample spans fewer than 300,000 distinct CDR3 sequences, roughly 23% being singletons. This clonotype is a singleton in its sample. Its antigen is unknown. This TCR derives from a human donor in good health (CMV status not recorded). Some clones in this sample may be carry-over from other donors' samples. V usage is TRBV20-1 and J usage is TRBJ1-6, with 7 bases that match TRBD1. Material: PBMCs. The CDR3 region has the DNA TGCAGTGCCGCACAGGGGAACTTGAATTCACCCCTCCACTTT. Translating gives CSAAQGNLNSPLHF.